The 9 T cell receptor beta chains below come from one sample, sequenced in a study of spatial heterogeneity in lung cancer. Time point: sample taken at primary tumor resection. Whole RNA obtained from tumor, nontumor lung or frozen PBMC underwent sequencing without sorting. TCRdb passed the 5' RACE reads through MiXCR, listing each CDR3 protein once. The sample comprises about 48,000 distinct CDR3 sequences, around 5.2% of which are singletons, and around 10% rests with the top ten. The material sequenced was PBMCs, taken at surgery. The receptor set was obtained from a male donor with early-stage non-small cell lung cancer.

This clonotype was detected many times. The J gene is TRBJ1-1, the V gene TRBV5-1, with 7 bases lining up with TRBD1. The germline V gene has CDR1 SGHRS and CDR2 YFSETQ. This CDR3 comprises 16 residues. The ends lost 4 bases at V and 4 bases at J; junction bases unmatched: 13. The CDR3 DNA is TGCGCCAGCAGCACCGACAGGGTAAAGACGGGCACTGAAGCTTTCTTT. The encoded protein is CASSTDRVKTGTEAFF.

This clonotype was recorded at least ten times. The genes are TRBV6-1 and TRBJ2-6; a possible D gene is TRBD1 (6 bases). Germline lookup yields CDR1 MNHNS and CDR2 SASEGT. The V end lost 6 bases, the J end lost 0 bases, and 12 bases lay between the germline ends. This CDR3 has 16 amino acids. This CDR3 reads CASRRQARSGANVLTF. CDR3 nucleotide sequence: TGTGCCAGCAGACGACAGGCCCGCTCTGGGGCCAACGTCCTGACTTTC.

There are many counts of this clonotype. The V call is TRBV4-2, the J call TRBJ2-1; 9 positions agree with TRBD2. The length of the CDR3 is 17 residues. The V segment lost 0 bases and the J segment 0 bases; nucleotides outside the gene matches: 3. Germline loops: CDR1 LGHNA, CDR2 YNFKEQ. CDR3 sequence: CASSQDTSGLSYNEQFF. The CDR3 DNA reads TGTGCCAGCAGCCAAGATACTAGCGGGCTCTCCTACAATGAGCAGTTCTTC.

At least ten counts were recorded for this clonotype. The chain recombines TRBV5-1 with TRBJ2-3; D remains ambiguous. The germline V gene encodes CDR1 SGHRS and CDR2 YFSETQ. Trimming removed 0 bases at V and 2 bases at J, with 7 bases between. The CDR3 length is 14 residues. The CDR3 sequence is CASSLAYLTDTQYF. CDR3 bases: TGCGCCAGCAGCTTGGCCTACCTCACAGATACGCAGTATTTT.

This clonotype was counted at least ten times. CDR3 sequence (DNA): TGCAGCGTTGAAATCTCTAGCGGGGTTGATACGCAGTATTTT. Protein product: CSVEISSGVDTQYF. The V call is TRBV29-1, the J call TRBJ2-3, with TRBD2 identical over 9 bases. V was clipped by 2 bases and J by 6 bases; unmatched bases: 6. This CDR3 comprises 14 residues. Germline loops: CDR1 SQVTM, CDR2 ANQGSEA.

This clonotype occurred many times. This chain uses TRBV5-1 with TRBJ1-2; the D is unclear. Trimming shortened V by 0 bases and J by 8 bases, and 11 bases separated the two germline ends. Germline V lookup: CDR1 SGHRS, CDR2 YFSETQ. The CDR3 has 13 residues. The CDR3 reads CASSLELTLGYTF. CDR3 in DNA: TGCGCCAGCAGCTTGGAACTTACTCTAGGCTACACCTTC.

This clonotype was picked up many times. V is TRBV30 and J is TRBJ2-7; D is undetermined. Between the trimmed V and J ends, which lost 2 bases and 7 bases, there was a span of 9 bases. CDR1 is GTSNPN and CDR2 is SVGIG in the germline V gene (reference sequence). The CDR3 is made up of 11 amino acids. The CDR3 bases are TGTGCCTGGAGTTCTCGAGAAGAGCAGTACTTC. This gives the protein CAWSSREEQYF.

This clonotype was observed at least ten times. This sequence joins TRBV2 and TRBJ1-1, with 7 positions matching TRBD1. Unmatched junction bases numbered 6, after V lost 8 bases and J lost 0 bases. Germline lookup yields CDR1 SNHLY and CDR2 FYNNEI. This CDR3 is 14 amino acids long. The CDR3 DNA reads TGTGCCAGCGACTCCGACAGGGTGAACACTGAAGCTTTCTTT. The encoded protein is CASDSDRVNTEAFF.

This clonotype was observed many times. The genes are TRBV10-3 and TRBJ2-3; 10 bases are a match to TRBD2. Germline V gene lookup returns CDR1 ENHRY and CDR2 SYGVKD. V lost 3 bases, J lost 0 bases, and 15 bases stayed unmatched. This CDR3 contains 20 residues. CDR3 region: CAISEPQQVSSGRSTDTQYF. The CDR3 bases are TGTGCCATCAGTGAACCCCAGCAAGTGAGTAGCGGGAGGAGCACAGATACGCAGTATTTT.